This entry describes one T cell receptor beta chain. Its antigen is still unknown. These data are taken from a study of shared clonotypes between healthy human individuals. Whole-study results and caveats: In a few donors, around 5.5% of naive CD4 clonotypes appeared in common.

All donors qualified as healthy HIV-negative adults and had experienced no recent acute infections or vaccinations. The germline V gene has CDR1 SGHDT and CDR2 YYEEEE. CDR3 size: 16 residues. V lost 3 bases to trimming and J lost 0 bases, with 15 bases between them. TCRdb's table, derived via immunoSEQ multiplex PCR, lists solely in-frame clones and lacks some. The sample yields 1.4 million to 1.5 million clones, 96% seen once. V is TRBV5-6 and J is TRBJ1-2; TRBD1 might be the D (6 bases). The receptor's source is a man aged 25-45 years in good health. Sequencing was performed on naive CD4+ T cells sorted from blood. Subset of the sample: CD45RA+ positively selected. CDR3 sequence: CASSSVWDTSNYGYTF. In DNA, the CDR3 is TGTGCCAGCAGCTCGGTTTGGGACACCTCTAACTATGGCTACACCTTC.